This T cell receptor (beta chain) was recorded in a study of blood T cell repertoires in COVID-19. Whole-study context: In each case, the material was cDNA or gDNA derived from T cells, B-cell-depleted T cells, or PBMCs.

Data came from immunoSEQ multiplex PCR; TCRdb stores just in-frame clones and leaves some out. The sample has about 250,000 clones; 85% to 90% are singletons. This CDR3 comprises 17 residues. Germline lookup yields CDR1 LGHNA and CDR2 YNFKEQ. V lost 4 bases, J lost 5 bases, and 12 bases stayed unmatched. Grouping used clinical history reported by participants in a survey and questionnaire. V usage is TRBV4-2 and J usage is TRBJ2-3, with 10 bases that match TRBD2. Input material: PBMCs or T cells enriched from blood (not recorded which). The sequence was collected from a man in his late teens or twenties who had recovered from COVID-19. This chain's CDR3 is CASSPRSGGAFEDTQYF. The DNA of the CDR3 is TGTGCCAGCAGCCCGCGAAGCGGGGGGGCCTTCGAAGATACGCAGTATTTT.